The T cell receptor (beta chain) described here comes from a study of patients and donors after allogeneic stem cell transplantation. The CDR3 has 18 residues. Germline V gene data show CDR1 as SGHAT and CDR2 as FQNNGV. The V segment lost 5 bases and the J segment 0 bases; nucleotides outside the gene matches: 12. From the RT-PCR reads, TCRdb called clonotypes with MiXCR, one entry per CDR3 protein. Of about 410,000 distinct CDR3 sequences listed, under 20% are singletons. The chain carries TRBV11-2 and TRBJ2-1; TRBD2 agrees at 8 bases. Sequenced: blood, either unsorted or a sorted T cell fraction (not recorded which). The TCR originated in a human donor who was either an allogeneic HSCT recipient or a stem cell or donor lymphocyte infusion donor (not recorded which). It is not recorded whose cells these are; they may come from a transplant donor. In nucleotides, the CDR3 is TGTGCCAGCAGCACCCTTGCGGGAGGTCCCCGCTCCTACAATGAGCAGTTCTTC. It is translated as CASSTLAGGPRSYNEQFF.